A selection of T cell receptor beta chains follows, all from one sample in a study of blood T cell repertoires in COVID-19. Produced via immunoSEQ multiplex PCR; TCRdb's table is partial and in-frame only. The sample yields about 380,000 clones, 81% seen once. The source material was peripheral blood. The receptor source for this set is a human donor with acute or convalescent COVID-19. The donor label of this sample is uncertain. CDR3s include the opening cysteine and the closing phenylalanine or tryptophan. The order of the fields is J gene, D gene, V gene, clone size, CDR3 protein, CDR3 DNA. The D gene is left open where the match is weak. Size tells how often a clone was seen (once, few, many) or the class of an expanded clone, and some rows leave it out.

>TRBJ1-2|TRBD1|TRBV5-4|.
CASSTGTGDWGGYTF
TGTGCCAGCAGCACCGGAACAGGGGATTGGGGTGGCTACACCTTC
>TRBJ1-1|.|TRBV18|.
CASSPAGAGVNTEAFF
TGTGCCAGCTCACCAGCGGGGGCAGGAGTGAACACTGAAGCTTTCTTT
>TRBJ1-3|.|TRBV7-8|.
CASSLGRQAGNTIYF
TGTGCCAGCAGCTTAGGCAGGCAAGCTGGAAACACCATATATTTT
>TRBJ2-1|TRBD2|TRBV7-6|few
CASSSIKGSGGSSHEQFF
TGTGCCAGCAGCTCCATAAAGGGCAGCGGGGGGTCAAGTCATGAGCAGTTCTTC
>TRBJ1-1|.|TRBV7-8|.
CASSRGGSSTEAFF
TGTGCCAGCAGTCGAGGCGGTTCCAGCACTGAAGCTTTCTTT
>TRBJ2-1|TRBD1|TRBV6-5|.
CASRGQNNEQFF
TGTGCCAGCAGGGGACAGAACAATGAGCAGTTCTTC
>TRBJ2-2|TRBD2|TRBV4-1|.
CASSRKRSSGGFTGELFF
TGCGCCAGCAGCCGAAAACGGTCTAGCGGGGGGTTCACCGGGGAGCTGTTTTTT
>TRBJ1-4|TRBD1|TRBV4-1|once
CASSQSGTGGTNEKLFF
TGCGCCAGCAGCCAAAGCGGGACAGGGGGCACTAATGAAAAACTGTTTTTT
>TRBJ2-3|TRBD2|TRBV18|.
CASSPTGGGGTDTQYF
TGTGCCAGCTCACCGACGGGGGGAGGCGGCACAGATACGCAGTATTTT
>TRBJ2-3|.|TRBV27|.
CASSRQASSTDTQYF
TGTGCCAGCAGCCGACAGGCCTCTAGCACAGATACGCAGTATTTT
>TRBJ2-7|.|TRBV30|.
CAWSVPRSYEQYF
TGTGCCTGGAGTGTACCGAGAAGTTACGAGCAGTACTTC
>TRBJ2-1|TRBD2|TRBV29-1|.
CSGSSGYYNEQFF
TGCAGCGGCTCTAGCGGGTATTACAATGAGCAGTTCTTC
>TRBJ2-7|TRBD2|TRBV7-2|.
CASSRLAGGEQYF
TGTGCCAGCAGTAGACTAGCGGGAGGTGAGCAGTACTTC
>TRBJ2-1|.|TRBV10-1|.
CASSVRTDTEQFF
TGCGCCAGCAGTGTCCGTACGGACACTGAGCAGTTCTTC
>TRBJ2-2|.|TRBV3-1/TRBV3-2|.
CASSPPRGRGIGELFF
TGTGCCAGCAGCCCCCCACGCGGCAGGGGAATCGGGGAGCTGTTTTTT
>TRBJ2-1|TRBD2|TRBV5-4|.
CASSGIAGVSYNEQFF
TGTGCCAGCAGCGGGATAGCGGGCGTTTCCTACAATGAGCAGTTCTTC
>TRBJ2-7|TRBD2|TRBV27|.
CASRNRDYQYEQYF
TGTGCCAGCAGAAACCGGGACTACCAATACGAGCAGTACTTC
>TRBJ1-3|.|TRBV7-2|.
CASSFQGVRGNTIYF
TGTGCCAGCAGCTTCCAAGGGGTGCGGGGAAACACCATATATTTT
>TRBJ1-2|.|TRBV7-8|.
CASSLVLAGQNYGYTF
TGTGCCAGCAGCTTAGTACTGGCGGGGCAGAACTATGGCTACACCTTC
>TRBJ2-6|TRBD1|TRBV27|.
CASTSLGQGLSGANVLTF
TGTGCCAGCACTTCTCTGGGACAGGGACTTTCTGGGGCCAACGTCCTGACTTTC
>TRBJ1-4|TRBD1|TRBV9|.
CASSTRQGRYEKLFF
TGTGCCAGCAGCACCCGACAGGGAAGGTATGAAAAACTGTTTTTT
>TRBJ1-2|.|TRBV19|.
CASSPRTDFPDYGYTF
TGTGCCAGTAGTCCCCGGACAGACTTCCCGGACTATGGCTACACCTTC
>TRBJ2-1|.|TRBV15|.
CATRYLESGGEQFF
TGTGCCACCAGATACTTAGAGAGTGGTGGTGAGCAGTTCTTC
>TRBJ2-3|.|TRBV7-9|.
CASSGLFLGTDTQYF
TGTGCCAGCAGCGGACTGTTCCTCGGCACAGATACGCAGTATTTT
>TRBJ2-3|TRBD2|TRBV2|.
CASRPGTSGDFTDTQYF
TGTGCCAGCAGACCCGGGACTAGCGGGGACTTCACAGATACGCAGTATTTT
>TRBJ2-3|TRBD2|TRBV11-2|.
CASSTSASGRIDTQYF
TGTGCCAGCAGCACCTCCGCTAGCGGGAGAATAGATACGCAGTATTTT
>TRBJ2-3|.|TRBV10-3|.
CATGTDTQYF
TGTGCCACCGGGACAGATACGCAGTATTTT
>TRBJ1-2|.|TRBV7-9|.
CASSRGGPVYGYTF
TGTGCCAGCAGCCGAGGGGGACCGGTCTATGGCTACACCTTC
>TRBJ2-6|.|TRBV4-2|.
CASSQAPRGQSGVLTF
TGTGCCAGCAGCCAAGCACCCAGGGGTCAATCGGGCGTCCTGACTTTC
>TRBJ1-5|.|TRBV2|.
CASSWEVNQPQHF
TGTGCCAGCAGTTGGGAGGTTAATCAGCCCCAGCATTTT
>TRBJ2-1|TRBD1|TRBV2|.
CASSLLRDRSHNEQFF
TGTGCCAGCAGTCTTTTGAGGGACAGGTCTCACAATGAGCAGTTCTTC
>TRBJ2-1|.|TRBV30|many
CAWSVSENEQFF
TGTGCCTGGAGTGTTTCGGAGAATGAGCAGTTCTTC
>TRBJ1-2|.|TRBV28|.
CASSPHSAGHYGYTF
TGTGCCAGCAGTCCCCACTCGGCAGGGCACTATGGCTACACCTTC
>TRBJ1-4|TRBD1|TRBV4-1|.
CASSAGDRDREKLFF
TGCGCCAGCAGCGCGGGGGACAGGGACCGGGAAAAACTGTTTTTT
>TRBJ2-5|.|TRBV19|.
CASSPWTEETQYF
TGTGCCAGTAGTCCATGGACAGAAGAGACCCAGTACTTC
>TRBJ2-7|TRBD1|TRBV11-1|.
CASSKGQTLYEQYF
TGTGCCAGCAGCAAGGGACAGACTCTGTACGAGCAGTACTTC